The 30 T cell receptor beta chains below come from one sample, sequenced in a study of response to subunit inactivated influenza vaccine. TCRdb recomputed calls from the RT-PCR reads with MiXCR, one row per CDR3 protein. The sample lists approximately 500,000 distinct CDR3 sequences, around 15% occurring once. The source was PBMCs from blood, collected approximately 13 days after vaccination. These receptors came from a man aged 45-65 years who received an inactivated influenza vaccine.

Only a few counts were recorded for this clonotype. This chain links TRBV9 with TRBJ1-2; TRBD1 agrees at 9 bases. The CDR3 spans 15 residues. V was clipped by 4 bases and J by 5 bases; unmatched bases: 9. CDR1 is SGDLS and CDR2 is YYNGEE in the germline V gene. For the CDR3, the DNA is TGTGCCAGCAGCTCTCAGGGACAGGGCCTATATGGCTACACCTTC. Protein: CASSSQGQGLYGYTF.

The table lists this clonotype with a few counts. V usage is TRBV20-1 and J usage is TRBJ2-1; the match to TRBD2 covers 7 bases. The germline V gene encodes CDR1 DFQATT and CDR2 SNEGSKA (reference sequence). V lost 1 base to trimming and J lost 3 bases; unmatched junction nucleotides: 3. The CDR3 spans 14 residues. The CDR3 DNA sequence: TGCAGTGCTAGAGTTCCTAGCGGCTACAATGAGCAGTTCTTC. Residues: CSARVPSGYNEQFF.

J is TRBJ1-1 and V is TRBV5-8; no clear D. Trimming stripped 4 bases from V and 1 base from J, with 14 bases between. Germline V gene lookup returns CDR1 SGHTS and CDR2 YDEGEE. The CDR3 loop spans 15 amino acids. DNA of the CDR3: TGTGCCAGCAGCCTCTTACCCGACTGGAACACTGAAGCTTTCTTT. Translated, it gives CASSLLPDWNTEAFF.

The V gene is TRBV28, the J gene TRBJ2-1; TRBD2 might be the D (7 bases). The CDR3 sequence is 15 residues long. From germline, CDR1 is MDHEN and CDR2 SYDVKM. Trimming stripped 3 bases from V and 9 bases from J, with 18 bases between. The CDR3 DNA sequence: TGTGCCAGCAGTTTTACGACTGGCGGGGGCCTTGAGCAGTTCTTC. It is translated as CASSFTTGGGLEQFF.

The chain links TRBV25-1 to TRBJ2-3, with D perhaps TRBD1 (6 bases). The V gene lost 5 bases and the J gene lost 6 bases, with 21 bases spanning the gap. This CDR3 is 16 amino acids long. CDR1 and CDR2 from the germline V gene are MGHDK and SYGVNS. The CDR3 DNA reads TGTGCCAGCAGTTCCCTTACTAGTAGGGGGTCCGATACGCAGTATTTT. It translates to CASSSLTSRGSDTQYF.

This clonotype was recorded a few times. The V call is TRBV4-3, the J call TRBJ2-1; 7 bases map to TRBD2. With 2 bases clipped from V and 1 base from J, the junction kept 8 bases outside the gene matches. CDR3 length equals 17 residues. Germline V gives CDR1 LGHNA, CDR2 YSLEER. The DNA of the CDR3 is TGCGCCAGCAGCCAACTTCTCCTAGCGGTTTCCTACAATGAGCAGTTCTTC. This sequence encodes CASSQLLLAVSYNEQFF.

This clonotype was detected only a few times. The chain combines TRBV4-2 with TRBJ1-5; D uncertain. The V end was cut by 6 bases, the J end by 0 bases, with 12 bases between. Germline assignment: CDR1 LGHNA and CDR2 YNFKEQ. CDR3 length: 15 amino acids. CDR3 sequence (DNA): TGTGCCAGCAGGACGGACGGAAATAGCAATCAGCCCCAGCATTTT. The encoded protein is CASRTDGNSNQPQHF.

This clonotype turned up a few times. This rearrangement joins TRBV5-6 to TRBJ2-1; TRBD1 aligns across 8 bases. This CDR3 contains 17 residues. Germline CDR1 reads SGHDT; CDR2 reads YYEEEE. Trimming cost V 0 bases and J 9 bases; bases outside gene matches: 14. This CDR3 is CASSLAKSQGATGEQFF. The CDR3 nucleotides read TGTGCCAGCAGCTTGGCCAAGTCGCAGGGGGCAACGGGTGAGCAGTTCTTC.

The chain links TRBV3-1 to TRBJ1-6; D remains ambiguous. Trimming removed 5 bases at V and 4 bases at J, with 9 bases between. The CDR3 contains 14 residues. Germline values: CDR1 LGHDT, CDR2 YNNKEL (reference sequence). For the CDR3, the DNA is TGTGCCAGCAGCAAGTTACAGTATAATTCACCCCTCCACTTT. Its protein product is CASSKLQYNSPLHF.

The chain links TRBV5-5 to TRBJ2-3; D is possibly TRBD1 (6 bases). This CDR3 region has 16 residues. Germline CDR1 reads SGHKS; CDR2 reads YYEKEE (reference sequence). The V and J ends lost 3 bases and 5 bases respectively, with 19 bases between them. CDR3 in amino acids: CASSSTFGTFRDTQYF. The CDR3 DNA sequence: TGTGCCAGCAGCTCGACCTTCGGGACATTTAGAGATACGCAGTATTTT.

This clonotype was observed a few times. The rearrangement uses TRBV15 and TRBJ2-3; TRBD1 matches 8 bases. CDR3 length: 16 residues. V gave up 0 bases and J gave up 2 bases; unmatched junction bases: 4. Per germline, CDR1 LNHNV and CDR2 YYDKDF (reference sequence). The chain's CDR3 is CATSRDPTGVTDTQYF. CDR3 coding DNA: TGTGCCACCAGCAGAGATCCGACAGGGGTCACAGATACGCAGTATTTT.

This clonotype was seen ten or more times. A read error may produce the germline difference seen at one junction end. The rearrangement joins TRBV5-1 to TRBJ2-2, with 8 bases aligning to TRBD1. CDR1 and CDR2 from the germline V gene are SGHRS and YFSETQ. The CDR3 consists of 15 residues. CDR3 nucleotide sequence: TGTGCCAGCAGCTTTGGACAGGGGAACACCGGGGAGCTGTTTTTT. This encodes CASSFGQGNTGELFF.

In this sample, this clonotype turned up a few times. The CDR3 DNA sequence: TGCGCCAGCAGCCTTACCGATAGACAGGGAGTGACGTCACCCCTCCACTTT. This sequence encodes CASSLTDRQGVTSPLHF. The chain joins TRBV4-1 to TRBJ1-6; 7 positions match TRBD1. In germline, CDR1 is MGHRA, CDR2 YSYEKL. The CDR3 length is 17 residues. The V and J ends lost 4 bases and 10 bases, in that order; junction bases with no gene match: 16.

This chain links TRBV15 with TRBJ2-3, with D possibly TRBD2 on 5 matching bases. The CDR3 has 17 amino acids. Germline CDR1 is LNHNV and CDR2 is YYDKDF (reference sequence). The V end lost 0 bases, the J end lost 2 bases, and 15 bases lay between the germline ends. The CDR3 spells CATSRDRPGTHTDTQYF. DNA for the CDR3: TGTGCCACCAGCAGAGATCGTCCGGGAACTCACACAGATACGCAGTATTTT. Combining the CDR3 with reference TRBV15 and TRBJ2-3 gives the whole variable domain DAMVIQNPRYQVTQFGKPVTLSCSQTLNHNVMYWYQQKSSQAPKLLFHYYDKDFNNEADTPDNFQSRRPNTSFCFLDIRSPGLGDTAMYLCATSRDRPGTHTDTQYFGPGTRLTVL.

The chain combines TRBV7-2 with TRBJ2-4; tentatively, D is TRBD1 or TRBD2 (5 bases each). In germline, CDR1 is SGHTA, CDR2 FQGNSA. The CDR3 loop spans 16 amino acids. V was clipped by 5 bases and J by 0 bases, with 14 bases between them. CDR3 DNA: TGTGCCAGCAGCCGAACGGGACGAGTAGCCAAAAACATTCAGTACTTC. This gives the protein CASSRTGRVAKNIQYF.

This clonotype was observed at least ten times. The J gene is TRBJ2-1, the V gene TRBV29-1; TRBD2 aligns across 8 bases. The germline CDR1 and CDR2 sequences are SQVTM and ANQGSEA. CDR3 size: 14 residues. The junction had 9 bases not matched to a gene; V was cut back by 2 bases and J by 9 bases. CDR3 sequence (DNA): TGCAGCGTTGAAAAAGCGGGAGTCGAACCTGAGCAGTTCTTC. This translates into CSVEKAGVEPEQFF.

This clonotype occurred a few times. The J gene is TRBJ2-1, the V gene TRBV20-1, with 9 bases identical to TRBD2. V dropped 4 bases and J dropped 10; count of bases not matched to a gene: 20. The CDR3 is 17 amino acids. The germline CDR1 and CDR2 sequences are DFQATT and SNEGSKA (reference sequence). The DNA of the CDR3 is TGCAGTGCTACCCCCTGGGCAGCGGGGGGACCTTACCAAGAGCAGTTCTTC. Protein: CSATPWAAGGPYQEQFF.

This sequence joins TRBV28 and TRBJ1-4, with D uncertain. CDR3 length: 13 residues. The V and J ends lost 6 bases and 5 bases respectively, with 10 bases between them. Germline values: CDR1 MDHEN, CDR2 SYDVKM. CDR3 nucleotide sequence: TGTGCCAGCAGGAGGCTGCCCAATGAAAAACTGTTTTTT. It is translated as CASRRLPNEKLFF.

A few counts support this clonotype. This sequence joins TRBV7-2 and TRBJ2-1; D tentatively fits TRBD1 or TRBD2 (5 bases each). CDR1 is SGHTA and CDR2 is FQGNSA in the germline V gene. V lost 5 bases, J lost 4 bases, and 18 bases lay in between. The CDR3 is 16 amino acids. The CDR3: CASSRIGTTNYNEQFF. The CDR3 DNA reads TGTGCCAGCAGCCGGATAGGGACCACGAATTACAATGAGCAGTTCTTC.

The sample holds a few counts of this clonotype. The chain carries TRBV29-1 and TRBJ2-5; tentative D call: TRBD1 (7 bases). The CDR3 sequence is 13 residues long. From germline, CDR1 is SQVTM and CDR2 ANQGSEA. Deletions cut 8 bases from V and 5 bases from J, with 18 bases between. CDR3 in amino acids: CSTIQGGSETQYF. DNA of the CDR3: TGCAGCACGATCCAGGGGGGAAGTGAGACCCAGTACTTC.

The chain combines TRBV20-1 with TRBJ2-5; TRBD2 matches at 9 bases. V was clipped by 0 bases and J by 2 bases; unmatched bases: 7. CDR1 and CDR2 (germline): DFQATT, SNEGSKA (reference sequence). The CDR3 has 16 residues. As DNA, the CDR3 is TGCAGTGCTAGAGATTGGCGAGCGGGGGGTCAAGAGACCCAGTACTTC. Translation: CSARDWRAGGQETQYF.

This clonotype was counted only a few times. The chain has TRBV20-1 and TRBJ2-1; 8 nucleotides align to TRBD2. The CDR3 covers 15 residues. J gave up 10 bases and V 3 bases, and 14 bases lay outside the gene matches. Germline assignment: CDR1 DFQATT and CDR2 SNEGSKA (reference sequence). The CDR3 DNA reads as TGCAGTGCTAGTCCAGCGGGGGTGGTCCGAGGGGAGCAGTTCTTC. It encodes CSASPAGVVRGEQFF.

This clonotype was seen more than once but under ten times. The chain employs TRBV20-1 and TRBJ2-7; D is uncertain. This CDR3 is built from 13 residues. Between the trimmed V and J ends, which lost 2 bases and 3 bases, there was a span of 11 bases. Germline V lookup: CDR1 DFQATT, CDR2 SNEGSKA (reference sequence). The CDR3 nucleotides are TGCAGTGCTAGACAAGGGTTGAACTACGAGCAGTACTTC. Translating it yields CSARQGLNYEQYF.

This clonotype was found a few times. V and J are TRBV3-1 and TRBJ2-2; perhaps D is TRBD1 or TRBD2 (6 bases each). Trimming left V 2 bases short and J 5 bases short, with 12 bases between. CDR1 LGHDT and CDR2 YNNKEL come from the germline V gene (reference sequence). The CDR3 totals 15 residues. This CDR3 is CASSQRTGRTGELFF. The CDR3 DNA is TGTGCCAGCAGCCAAAGAACAGGGAGGACCGGGGAGCTGTTTTTT.

This clonotype was detected a few times. The gene calls are TRBV29-1 and TRBJ2-3; D unresolved. CDR3 length: 10 amino acids. Germline CDR1 reads SQVTM; CDR2 reads ANQGSEA. The V gene lost 4 bases and the J gene lost 6 bases, with 5 bases spanning the gap. The DNA of the CDR3 is TGCAGCGTTGGGTCGGATACGCAGTATTTT. Its translation is CSVGSDTQYF.

The chain recombines TRBV6-2 or TRBV6-3 with TRBJ1-1; D uncertain. From germline, CDR1 is MNHEY and CDR2 SVGEGT. Trimming took off 2 bases at V and 1 base at J, with 8 bases between the two ends. The CDR3 extends over 14 amino acids. The CDR3 nucleotides are TGTGCCAGCAGTTACGATTGGCGGAACACTGAAGCTTTCTTT. It encodes CASSYDWRNTEAFF.

This clonotype was counted ten times or more. The V call is TRBV5-1, the J call TRBJ1-4; D may be TRBD1 (5 bases). The CDR3 has 16 residues. V was clipped by 2 bases and J by 3 bases, with 14 bases between them. The germline gives CDR1 SGHRS, CDR2 YFSETQ. CDR3 protein: CASSFGTSGPNEKLFF. The CDR3 bases are TGCGCCAGCAGCTTTGGGACCTCGGGCCCTAATGAAAAACTGTTTTTT.

This clonotype was found many times. Compared with germline, one end of the junction differs, possibly owing to a read error. V gene TRBV5-1 combines with J gene TRBJ2-2; possibly TRBD2 for D (5 bases). Germline assignment: CDR1 SGHRS and CDR2 YFSETQ. This CDR3 region has 14 residues. The CDR3 here is CASSLDRGTGELFF. In DNA form, the CDR3 reads TGTGCCAGCAGCTTAGATCGGGGCACCGGGGAGCTGTTTTTT.

This clonotype was detected only a few times. The rearrangement uses TRBV5-1 and TRBJ2-1; TRBD2 aligns across 12 bases. CDR1 and CDR2 (germline): SGHRS, YFSETQ. This CDR3 is 17 amino acids long. The V and J ends lost 1 base and 9 bases, in that order; junction bases with no gene match: 11. The CDR3 spells CASSLYALAGGAGEQFF. CDR3 DNA sequence: TGCGCCAGCAGCTTGTACGCCCTAGCGGGGGGGGCCGGTGAGCAGTTCTTC.

The chain links TRBV7-8 to TRBJ2-5, with D possibly being TRBD1 (5 bases). Germline CDR1 reads SGHVS; CDR2 reads FQNEAQ. V was clipped by 8 bases and J by 5 bases, with 12 bases between them. The CDR3 runs to 12 residues. This CDR3 reads CASFQGRETQYF. DNA for the CDR3: TGTGCCAGCTTCCAGGGAAGGGAGACCCAGTACTTC.